This T cell receptor (beta chain) originates from a study of blood T cell repertoires in COVID-19. Clones were sequenced by immunoSEQ multiplex PCR, and TCRdb holds only the in-frame ones, with some missing. In the table there are 210,000 or so clones, approximately 87% of which are singletons. Only one count was recorded for this clone. The clonotype originates from a woman between 50 and 59 years old in a cohort exposed to, infected with or recovered from COVID-19 (not recorded which). The sample comprised PBMCs or T cells enriched from blood (not recorded which).

The CDR3 region is CASSRRVTGQGNTIYF. CDR3 coding DNA: TGTGCCAGCAGCCGCAGGGTGACAGGGCAAGGAAACACCATATATTTT. The rearrangement joins TRBV11-2 to TRBJ1-3, with TRBD1 identical over 7 bases. V was pared by 5 bases and J by 4 bases, with 11 bases of the junction left unmatched. This CDR3 is built from 16 residues. Germline lookup yields CDR1 SGHAT and CDR2 FQNNGV.